A selection of T cell receptor beta chains follows, all from one sample in a study of blood T cell repertoires in COVID-19. Produced via immunoSEQ multiplex PCR; TCRdb's table is partial and in-frame only. Of about 39,000 clones in the sample, roughly 92% were seen once. The material sequenced was peripheral blood. All receptors come from a man aged 50 or older with active COVID-19. CDR3s include the opening cysteine and the closing phenylalanine or tryptophan. A D gene is named only where the DNA matches it firmly. Size values are once, few and many counts, or a class for expanded clones, and some rows have none.

CDR3aa: CASSPRALDYEQYF
CDR3nt: TGTGCCAGCTCACCGAGGGCCCTAGATTACGAGCAGTACTTC
d_gene: NA
j_gene: TRBJ2-7
abundance: NA
v_gene: TRBV18

CDR3aa: CASSYLRDTGGAFF
CDR3nt: TGTGCCAGCAGTTACCTTAGGGACACCGGTGGAGCTTTCTTT
d_gene: NA
j_gene: TRBJ1-1
abundance: medium-sized
v_gene: TRBV6-2/TRBV6-3

CDR3aa: CASSLGTVKQETQYF
CDR3nt: TGTGCCAGTAGTTTAGGGACAGTCAAACAAGAGACCCAGTACTTC
d_gene: TRBD1
j_gene: TRBJ2-5
abundance: NA
v_gene: TRBV19

CDR3aa: CASSGTGSMNTEAFF
CDR3nt: TGCGCCAGCAGCGGGACAGGTAGCATGAACACTGAAGCTTTCTTT
d_gene: TRBD1
j_gene: TRBJ1-1
abundance: NA
v_gene: TRBV4-1

CDR3aa: CASSVTQETQYF
CDR3nt: TGTGCCAGCAGCGTTACTCAAGAGACCCAGTACTTC
d_gene: NA
j_gene: TRBJ2-5
abundance: NA
v_gene: TRBV9

CDR3aa: CASSHATGPNTGELFF
CDR3nt: TGTGCCAGCAGCCATGCGACAGGTCCGAACACCGGGGAGCTGTTTTTT
d_gene: NA
j_gene: TRBJ2-2
abundance: NA
v_gene: TRBV5-6

CDR3aa: CASSLSGSYSPLHF
CDR3nt: TGCGCCAGCAGCTTGAGCGGGAGTTATTCACCCCTCCACTTT
d_gene: NA
j_gene: TRBJ1-6
abundance: NA
v_gene: TRBV5-1

CDR3aa: CASSQDTASGGYEQYF
CDR3nt: TGCGCCAGCAGCCAAGATACGGCTAGCGGGGGGTACGAGCAGTACTTC
d_gene: TRBD2
j_gene: TRBJ2-7
abundance: NA
v_gene: TRBV4-3

CDR3aa: CASSYAGRDEQYF
CDR3nt: TGTGCCAGCAGTTACGCGGGAAGAGACGAGCAGTACTTC
d_gene: NA
j_gene: TRBJ2-7
abundance: NA
v_gene: TRBV6-5

CDR3aa: CASAPGQGSYEQYF
CDR3nt: TGTGCCAGCGCCCCGGGACAGGGCTCCTACGAGCAGTACTTC
d_gene: TRBD1
j_gene: TRBJ2-7
abundance: NA
v_gene: TRBV5-6

CDR3aa: CASSYLPGQGFRGKLFF
CDR3nt: TGTGCCAGCAGTTATCTACCGGGACAGGGGTTTCGTGGGAAACTGTTTTTT
d_gene: TRBD1
j_gene: TRBJ1-4
abundance: NA
v_gene: TRBV6-2/TRBV6-3

CDR3aa: CASSPLLRGLLGELFF
CDR3nt: TGTGCCAGCAGCCCCCTCTTGAGGGGGCTCCTCGGGGAGCTGTTTTTT
d_gene: TRBD1
j_gene: TRBJ2-2
abundance: NA
v_gene: TRBV11-2

CDR3aa: CASSGFSTDTQYF
CDR3nt: TGTGCCAGCAGCGGTTTTAGCACAGATACGCAGTATTTT
d_gene: NA
j_gene: TRBJ2-3
abundance: NA
v_gene: TRBV2

CDR3aa: CASSGGGTSGANVLTF
CDR3nt: TGTGCCAGCAGCGGAGGGGGAACTTCTGGGGCCAACGTCCTGACTTTC
d_gene: NA
j_gene: TRBJ2-6
abundance: NA
v_gene: TRBV9

CDR3aa: CSVSTEIAEEDTQYF
CDR3nt: TGCAGCGTTTCGACAGAGATCGCTGAGGAAGATACGCAGTATTTT
d_gene: NA
j_gene: TRBJ2-3
abundance: NA
v_gene: TRBV29-1

CDR3aa: CAWTPYTQRGSTDTQYF
CDR3nt: TGTGCCTGGACTCCTTACACCCAGCGGGGGAGCACAGATACGCAGTATTTT
d_gene: TRBD2
j_gene: TRBJ2-3
abundance: once
v_gene: TRBV30

CDR3aa: CASSLRDRGSSFYGYTF
CDR3nt: TGCGCCAGCAGCTTAAGGGACAGGGGTTCAAGCTTCTATGGCTACACCTTC
d_gene: TRBD1
j_gene: TRBJ1-2
abundance: NA
v_gene: TRBV5-1

CDR3aa: CASSLGLAGELQETQYF
CDR3nt: TGTGCCAGCAGCTTGGGGCTAGCGGGGGAGCTCCAAGAGACCCAGTACTTC
d_gene: TRBD2
j_gene: TRBJ2-5
abundance: NA
v_gene: TRBV5-4

CDR3aa: CASSHGREGPEYF
CDR3nt: TGTGCCAGCAGCCACGGGCGGGAGGGCCCTGAGTACTTC
d_gene: TRBD2
j_gene: TRBJ2-7
abundance: NA
v_gene: TRBV3-1/TRBV3-2

CDR3aa: CASSKSWTLRDQPQHF
CDR3nt: TGTGCCAGCAGCAAAAGTTGGACCCTGAGGGATCAGCCCCAGCATTTT
d_gene: NA
j_gene: TRBJ1-5
abundance: NA
v_gene: TRBV7-2

CDR3aa: CASSLSGGDSPLHF
CDR3nt: TGCGCCAGCAGCTTGTCGGGGGGCGACTCACCCCTCCACTTT
d_gene: NA
j_gene: TRBJ1-6
abundance: NA
v_gene: TRBV5-1

CDR3aa: CASSLETGYGYTF
CDR3nt: TGTGCCAGCTCACTAGAGACAGGGTATGGCTACACCTTC
d_gene: TRBD1
j_gene: TRBJ1-2
abundance: NA
v_gene: TRBV18

CDR3aa: CASSLVGTGYAAGELFF
CDR3nt: TGCGCCAGCAGCTTGGTTGGGACAGGGTATGCTGCCGGGGAGCTGTTTTTT
d_gene: TRBD1
j_gene: TRBJ2-2
abundance: few
v_gene: TRBV5-1

CDR3aa: CASSLARSYGYTF
CDR3nt: TGTGCCAGCAGTTTGGCCAGGTCCTATGGCTACACCTTC
d_gene: NA
j_gene: TRBJ1-2
abundance: once
v_gene: TRBV7-2

CDR3aa: CASRTTGGVGNEQFF
CDR3nt: TGTGCCAGTAGGACGACAGGGGGCGTGGGGAATGAGCAGTTCTTC
d_gene: TRBD1
j_gene: TRBJ2-1
abundance: NA
v_gene: TRBV19

CDR3aa: CATSRDRALADTQYF
CDR3nt: TGTGCCACCAGCAGAGATCGAGCGCTTGCAGATACGCAGTATTTT
d_gene: NA
j_gene: TRBJ2-3
abundance: NA
v_gene: TRBV15

CDR3aa: CAISESRAPPQQYF
CDR3nt: TGTGCCATCAGTGAGTCGCGAGCCCCACCGCAGCAGTACTTC
d_gene: NA
j_gene: TRBJ2-7
abundance: NA
v_gene: TRBV10-3

CDR3aa: CASSQGGRRVRLADTDTQYF
CDR3nt: TGCGCCAGCAGTCAAGGGGGACGGAGAGTTCGACTAGCGGACACAGATACGCAGTATTTT
d_gene: TRBD2
j_gene: TRBJ2-3
abundance: NA
v_gene: TRBV23-1

CDR3aa: CASSREGGGGQPQHF
CDR3nt: TGTGCCAGTAGCCGGGAGGGCGGGGGCGGACAGCCCCAGCATTTT
d_gene: NA
j_gene: TRBJ1-5
abundance: NA
v_gene: TRBV19

CDR3aa: CASSLDREWGGNTIYF
CDR3nt: TGCGCCAGCAGCTTGGACAGGGAATGGGGTGGAAACACCATATATTTT
d_gene: NA
j_gene: TRBJ1-3
abundance: NA
v_gene: TRBV5-1

CDR3aa: CASSNPAGMQFF
CDR3nt: TGTGCCAGTAGTAACCCAGCGGGGATGCAGTTCTTC
d_gene: TRBD2
j_gene: TRBJ2-1
abundance: NA
v_gene: TRBV19

CDR3aa: CASSEAHVTYNEQFF
CDR3nt: TGTGCCAGCAGTGAAGCGCATGTGACTTACAATGAGCAGTTCTTC
d_gene: NA
j_gene: TRBJ2-1
abundance: NA
v_gene: TRBV2

CDR3aa: CASSPETGTSGTDTQYF
CDR3nt: TGTGCCAGCAGCCCAGAAACCGGGACTAGCGGCACAGATACGCAGTATTTT
d_gene: TRBD2
j_gene: TRBJ2-3
abundance: NA
v_gene: TRBV7-3

CDR3aa: CASRDRDRGSTGANVLTF
CDR3nt: TGCGCCAGCAGAGATCGGGACAGGGGCTCGACTGGGGCCAACGTCCTGACTTTC
d_gene: TRBD1
j_gene: TRBJ2-6
abundance: once
v_gene: TRBV5-1

CDR3aa: CASRIDTGDRVHGYTF
CDR3nt: TGTGCCAGCAGGATTGACACCGGGGACAGAGTCCATGGCTACACCTTC
d_gene: TRBD1
j_gene: TRBJ1-2
abundance: NA
v_gene: TRBV5-4

CDR3aa: CASSPSRVSGNQPQHF
CDR3nt: TGTGCCAGCAGCCCGAGCAGGGTTAGCGGGAATCAGCCCCAGCATTTT
d_gene: NA
j_gene: TRBJ1-5
abundance: NA
v_gene: TRBV7-2

CDR3aa: CASTSITQGIYGYTF
CDR3nt: TGTGCCAGCACCTCGATAACACAGGGGATCTATGGCTACACCTTC
d_gene: TRBD1
j_gene: TRBJ1-2
abundance: NA
v_gene: TRBV7-2

CDR3aa: CASLRGQGGYEQYF
CDR3nt: TGTGCCAGCTTACGTGGACAGGGCGGCTACGAGCAGTACTTC
d_gene: TRBD1
j_gene: TRBJ2-7
abundance: NA
v_gene: TRBV6-5

CDR3aa: CASSQGTAQETQYF
CDR3nt: TGTGCCAGCAGCCAGGGGACAGCCCAAGAGACCCAGTACTTC
d_gene: TRBD1
j_gene: TRBJ2-5
abundance: NA
v_gene: TRBV3-1/TRBV3-2

CDR3aa: CASSAGTGDFEQYF
CDR3nt: TGTGCCAGCAGTGCCGGGACAGGGGACTTCGAGCAGTACTTC
d_gene: TRBD1
j_gene: TRBJ2-7
abundance: NA
v_gene: TRBV6-4

CDR3aa: CASSDRQGRGYTF
CDR3nt: TGTGCCAGCAGCGACCGACAGGGACGGGGCTACACCTTC
d_gene: TRBD1
j_gene: TRBJ1-2
abundance: NA
v_gene: TRBV3-1/TRBV3-2

CDR3aa: CASRLSGTSGPQETQYF
CDR3nt: TGTGCCAGCAGATTATCCGGGACTAGCGGGCCCCAAGAGACCCAGTACTTC
d_gene: TRBD2
j_gene: TRBJ2-5
abundance: NA
v_gene: TRBV2

CDR3aa: CASSSSRDQPQHF
CDR3nt: TGTGCCAGCAGCTCATCCCGAGATCAGCCCCAGCATTTT
d_gene: NA
j_gene: TRBJ1-5
abundance: few
v_gene: TRBV11-2

CDR3aa: CAFPSGTFYGYTF
CDR3nt: TGTGCCTTTCCGAGTGGGACATTCTATGGCTACACCTTC
d_gene: NA
j_gene: TRBJ1-2
abundance: NA
v_gene: TRBV19

CDR3aa: CASSLIRDSPDTQYF
CDR3nt: TGTGCCAGCAGCTTGATACGGGACAGCCCAGATACGCAGTATTTT
d_gene: TRBD1
j_gene: TRBJ2-3
abundance: NA
v_gene: TRBV5-4

CDR3aa: CASTLRGLDGYTF
CDR3nt: TGTGCCAGCACCCTAAGGGGACTGGATGGCTACACCTTC
d_gene: NA
j_gene: TRBJ1-2
abundance: NA
v_gene: TRBV13

CDR3aa: CASSPRQGSDEQYF
CDR3nt: TGTGCCAGCAGCCCCCGACAGGGGAGCGACGAGCAGTACTTC
d_gene: TRBD1
j_gene: TRBJ2-7
abundance: NA
v_gene: TRBV7-2

CDR3aa: CASRGGRDSPLHF
CDR3nt: TGTGCCAGCAGGGGAGGGAGGGATTCACCCCTCCACTTT
d_gene: NA
j_gene: TRBJ1-6
abundance: NA
v_gene: TRBV4-2

CDR3aa: CASSEPFPKTGVPYEQYF
CDR3nt: TGTGCCAGCAGTGAACCCTTCCCAAAGACAGGGGTTCCCTACGAGCAGTACTTC
d_gene: TRBD1
j_gene: TRBJ2-7
abundance: NA
v_gene: TRBV6-1

CDR3aa: CASSEGTSGSDEQFF
CDR3nt: TGCGCCAGCAGCGAAGGGACTAGCGGGAGCGATGAGCAGTTCTTC
d_gene: TRBD2
j_gene: TRBJ2-1
abundance: NA
v_gene: TRBV10-1

CDR3aa: CASSRLDRRTDTQYF
CDR3nt: TGTGCCAGCTCTAGGCTGGACAGGAGAACAGATACGCAGTATTTT
d_gene: TRBD1
j_gene: TRBJ2-3
abundance: NA
v_gene: TRBV5-6

CDR3aa: CASSFRGSPLHF
CDR3nt: TGTGCCAGCAGCTTCAGGGGTTCACCCCTCCACTTT
d_gene: NA
j_gene: TRBJ1-6
abundance: NA
v_gene: TRBV7-2

CDR3aa: CASSLGAGVRTDTQYF
CDR3nt: TGCGCCAGCAGCTTGGGTGCGGGAGTACGCACAGATACGCAGTATTTT
d_gene: TRBD2
j_gene: TRBJ2-3
abundance: NA
v_gene: TRBV5-1